The T cell receptor (beta chain) described here comes from a study of breast tumors, draining lymph nodes, adjacent tissues (dated by TCRdb to 2015 to 2016). Regarding the research as a whole: TCR beta repertoires were compared across tumor, adjacent nontumor tissue and axillary lymph nodes obtained from breast cancer patients. In human breast cancer, the study set out to assess how tumor, surrounding tissue and draining lymph node repertoires relate to one another and whether T cells might be exchanged between them.

Sequenced on an Illumina HiSeq 2000. TCR beta chain libraries were generated through multiplex PCR amplification. High-throughput sequencing was used to analyze the amplified TCR beta chain products. The public reads were reanalyzed by TCRdb: fastp trimming at Q25, MiXCR alignment, in-frame beta chains only. Duplicate CDR3 protein sequences are folded into a single record with the most common DNA and genes. The sample has over 200,000 distinct CDR3 sequences on record, less than 45% of them singletons. The ten largest clones add up to 3% to 4% of the sample. The full study reports these points: The conclusion that tumor T cells originate in lymph nodes was presented as consistent with a hypothesis rather than as directly demonstrated. Tumor T-cell repertoires showed less diversity than lymph node repertoires and more diversity than nontumor tissue repertoires, and tumor T-cell repertoires showed preferential V and J gene usage. Tumor and nontumor tissue repertoires were found to be significantly more similar in luminal-like than in basal-like breast cancer. The data were considered consistent with most tumor T cells being derived from the lymph node and subsequently expanding within tumor tissue.

The CDR3 sequence holds 18 residues, the cysteine and phenylalanine included. The entry retains the CDR3 DNA only, 54 bases that are in frame from base 1. CDR1 and CDR2, per the germline V gene, are MGHRA and YSYEKL. Compared with germline, V lacks 4 bases and J lacks 0 bases; bases without a gene match: 13. Turning to this clonotype: The antigen it recognizes is unknown. No quality values exist for individual bases; no much larger clone is one base distant.

The axillary draining lymph nodes of breast cancer patients were the source of the lymph node samples. The specimen sequenced was axillary lymph node tissue. The receptor comes from a female donor with breast cancer. Some clones in this sample may be carry-over from other donors' samples. This sequence uses TRBV4-1 and TRBJ2-3, with 7 bases matching TRBD2. The CDR3 is CASSPLAEGPISTDTQYF. The nucleotide sequence is given as TGCGCCAGCAGCCCCCTAGCGGAAGGGCCTATTAGCACAGATACGCAGTATTTT.